The present T cell receptor (beta chain) was sequenced within a study of cytomegalovirus exposure and HLA in healthy donors. The study's findings and limits: Altogether, some 170 TCR beta chains were recorded as cytomegalovirus-associated. Per a later analysis, HLA-associated TCR beta chains showed more clonal expansion than other, equally common TCR beta chains.

The V and J ends lost 2 bases and 1 base respectively, with 12 bases between them. CDR3 size: 16 residues. Germline CDR1 MNHNS, CDR2 SASEGT. The PCR ran on 60 Vbeta and 13 Jbeta primers. Some clones are missing from TCRdb's copy, which holds only in-frame ones; the method was immunoSEQ multiplex PCR. This sample has about 110,000 clones, with approximately 70% found just once. Comment on this clone: No antigen is known for it.

Sequencing was performed on PBMCs. The receptor comes from a woman younger than 45 in good health and CMV-seronegative. The J gene is TRBJ1-3, the V gene TRBV6-1; no firm D call. The CDR3 region is CASSELQTPSGNTIYF. In DNA form, the CDR3 reads TGTGCCAGCAGTGAACTACAGACACCTTCTGGAAACACCATATATTTT.